Listed below are T cell receptor beta chains from one sample, sequenced in a study of control samples from healthy donors and cancer patients. Profiling relied on immunoSEQ multiplex PCR, and the TCRdb table lists in-frame clones only, not all of them. The sample has 24,000 or so clones, around 85% seen once. The specimen sequenced was PBMCs. These receptors all stem from a man between 60 and 75 years old with head and neck cancer. Each CDR3 is given with its conserved first and last residue. D genes are given only for firm matches. Some rows mark clone size as missing; the rest say once, few, many or name a class of expanded clone.

j_call,clone_size,d_call,v_call,cdr3_nt,cdr3_aa
TRBJ2-1,-,-,TRBV24-1,TGTGCCACCAGTGATCTGGGGGCTACTAATGAGCAGTTCTTC,CATSDLGATNEQFF
TRBJ2-7,once,-,TRBV18,TGTGCCAGCTCACCCAACCGGGCGGGATTGGGGATCGAGCAGTACTTC,CASSPNRAGLGIEQYF
TRBJ2-5,-,TRBD1,TRBV2,TGTGCCAGCAGTCCTGGACAGGGGGGATTTACGGAGACCCAGTACTTC,CASSPGQGGFTETQYF
TRBJ2-3,-,-,TRBV18,TGTGCCAGCTCAAGGGGGTTGGCAGGGACAATTGGAGGTACGCAGTATTTT,CASSRGLAGTIGGTQYF
TRBJ2-5,-,-,TRBV19,TGTGCCAGTAGCAAAGGCCTGGGGGGCGGGGTCGAGCCCCAGTACTTC,CASSKGLGGGVEPQYF
TRBJ1-4,-,-,TRBV24-1,TGTGCCACCAGTGATCCCTGGATCCGTCAGGGCGAAAAACTGTTTTTT,CATSDPWIRQGEKLFF
TRBJ1-5,-,-,TRBV3-1/TRBV3-2,TGTGCCAGCAGCCAAGACGCACATAGCAATCAGCCCCAGCATTTT,CASSQDAHSNQPQHF
TRBJ1-5,-,-,TRBV30,TGTGCCTGGAGTAGGCAAACTAGCAATCAGCCCCAGCATTTT,CAWSRQTSNQPQHF
TRBJ2-7,-,-,TRBV4-1,TGCGCCAGCAGCCAGGAGCGCCTCGTTACCTACGAGCAGTACTTC,CASSQERLVTYEQYF
TRBJ2-1,-,-,TRBV13,TGTGCCAGCAGCTTAGGTGGGGACAATGAGCAGTTCTTC,CASSLGGDNEQFF
TRBJ2-3,-,-,TRBV3-1/TRBV3-2,TGTGCCAGCACCCCGGGCGAGTGGGATACGCAGTATTTT,CASTPGEWDTQYF
TRBJ1-2,-,-,TRBV6-1,TGTGCCAGCAGTGATAGGGGGGTCCCCTATGGCTACACCTTC,CASSDRGVPYGYTF
TRBJ2-3,-,TRBD2,TRBV14,TGTGCCAGCAGCGCCCTAGCGGGAGTTGTCACAGATACGCAGTATTTT,CASSALAGVVTDTQYF
TRBJ2-1,-,TRBD2,TRBV19,TGTGCCAGTAGTATTTCGGGAGGAGGTGGTGAGCAGTTCTTC,CASSISGGGGEQFF